These 22 T cell receptor beta chains were all obtained from the same sample, sequenced in a study of cytomegalovirus exposure and HLA in healthy donors. Produced via immunoSEQ multiplex PCR; TCRdb's table is partial and in-frame only. The data show fewer than 250,000 clones, with around nine tenths seen just once and less than 3% held by the top ten. The sample taken for sequencing was PBMCs. The receptors were gathered from a man aged 18 to 29 in good health and CMV-seronegative.

The chain has TRBV7-6 and TRBJ2-5, with 10 nucleotides matching TRBD1. V dropped 4 bases and J dropped 6; count of bases not matched to a gene: 8. Per germline, CDR1 SGHVS and CDR2 FNYEAQ. The CDR3 totals 15 residues. This CDR3 reads CASSSPRGQGQTQYF. CDR3 in DNA: TGTGCCAGCAGCTCACCGAGGGGACAGGGGCAGACCCAGTACTTC.

V and J are TRBV27 and TRBJ2-1; 10 bases line up with TRBD2. CDR1 is MNHEY and CDR2 is SMNVEV in the germline V gene (reference sequence). The CDR3 is made up of 15 amino acids. V dropped 4 bases and J dropped 6; count of bases not matched to a gene: 6. CDR3 in amino acids: CASSSLAGRANEQFF. For the CDR3, the DNA is TGTGCCAGCAGTTCACTAGCGGGGAGGGCCAATGAGCAGTTCTTC.

CDR3 in amino acids: CASSQFRKPGETQYF. Written as DNA, the CDR3 is TGCGCCAGCAGCCAATTTAGAAAGCCCGGGGAGACCCAGTACTTC. The chain uses TRBV4-1 and TRBJ2-5; D is uncertain. V lost 2 bases to trimming and J lost 5 bases, with 15 bases between them. Germline CDR1 and CDR2: MGHRA and YSYEKL. The CDR3 contains 15 residues.

The chain uses TRBV4-1 and TRBJ2-7, with 12 bases fitting TRBD1. Trimming took 4 bases from V and 5 from J; bases not matched to a gene: 15. The length of the CDR3 is 18 residues. Germline CDR1 MGHRA, CDR2 YSYEKL. As DNA, the CDR3 is TGCGCCAGCAGCCGACAAGGGTTCATAGGGACAGGGGGCAACGAGCAGTACTTC. Encoded protein: CASSRQGFIGTGGNEQYF.

The chain couples TRBV7-8 to TRBJ2-1; a weak D match, TRBD1 (6 bases). From germline, CDR1 is SGHVS and CDR2 FQNEAQ. The CDR3 is made up of 14 amino acids. Trimming left V 1 base short and J 10 bases short, with 14 bases between. This CDR3 is CASSLVGGGGEQFF. CDR3 sequence (DNA): TGTGCCAGCAGCTTAGTGGGTGGTGGGGGCGAGCAGTTCTTC. The full variable domain, in which reference TRBV7-8 and TRBJ2-1 provide the parts outside the CDR3, is GAGVSQSPRYKVAKRGQDVALRCDPISGHVSLFWYQQALGQGPEFLTYFQNEAQLDKSGLPSDRFFAERPEGSVSTLKIQRTQQEDSAVYLCASSLVGGGGEQFFGPGTRLTVL.

This sequence joins TRBV2 and TRBJ2-7, with 7 positions matching TRBD2. The junction had 9 bases not matched to a gene; V was cut back by 2 bases and J by 5 bases. Looked up from germline, CDR1 is SNHLY and CDR2 is FYNNEI. CDR3 size: 15 residues. CDR3 protein: CASSETSSGYHEQYF. In DNA, the CDR3 is TGTGCCAGCAGTGAAACGTCTAGCGGTTATCACGAGCAGTACTTC.

The chain carries TRBV6-5 and TRBJ1-3; D gene unclear. Trimming took 10 bases from V and 2 from J, leaving 15 bases between them. CDR1 MNHEY and CDR2 SVGAGI come from the germline V gene. There are 14 residues in the CDR3. The CDR3 DNA sequence: TGTGCCACCCGAAAGGTGGGCGCTGGAAACACCATATATTTT. Its protein product is CATRKVGAGNTIYF.

The table lists this clone with a few counts. The chain couples TRBV28 to TRBJ2-1; D is unclear. CDR1 is MDHEN, CDR2 SYDVKM, per germline. This CDR3 spans 11 amino acids. V gave up 4 bases and J gave up 5 bases, with 3 bases separating them. CDR3 protein: CASSSNNEQFF. The CDR3 bases are TGTGCCAGCAGTTCCAACAATGAGCAGTTCTTC.

The CDR3 is CASSPGQGDGYTF. As DNA, the CDR3 is TGTGCCAGCAGTCCAGGACAGGGAGATGGCTACACCTTC. This chain uses TRBV28 with TRBJ1-2; 8 bases agree with TRBD1. This CDR3 region has 13 residues. Germline CDR1 and CDR2: MDHEN and SYDVKM. V dropped 5 bases and J dropped 6; count of bases not matched to a gene: 5.

J is TRBJ1-2 and V is TRBV29-1, with 10 bases aligning to TRBD1. Germline-derived CDR1 and CDR2 are SQVTM and ANQGSEA. V lost 6 bases, J lost 6 bases, and 4 bases stayed unmatched. This CDR3 is 12 amino acids long. CDR3 nucleotides: TGCAGCGTCGACAGGGGGCGGGATGGCTACACCTTC. Encoded protein: CSVDRGRDGYTF.

This clone was observed a single time. This chain joins TRBV29-1 and TRBJ2-1, with TRBD2 matching 8 bases. V dropped 5 bases and J dropped 9; count of bases not matched to a gene: 12. The CDR3 is made up of 14 amino acids. Germline loops: CDR1 SQVTM, CDR2 ANQGSEA. Written as DNA, the CDR3 is TGCAGCGTTCCACGTGCCGGGAGGGGGAGTGAGCAGTTCTTC. This translates into CSVPRAGRGSEQFF.

V and J are TRBV27 and TRBJ2-7; 10 bases are shared with TRBD1. The junction had 6 bases not matched to a gene; V was cut back by 1 base and J by 3 bases. Per germline, CDR1 MNHEY and CDR2 SMNVEV (reference sequence). CDR3 length equals 16 residues. CDR3 sequence (DNA): TGTGCCAGCAGTTTATTAAATTGGACAGGGGGCTACGAGCAGTACTTC. Protein product: CASSLLNWTGGYEQYF.

V is TRBV7-8 and J is TRBJ2-7; 7 bases are shared with TRBD1. Germline V lookup: CDR1 SGHVS, CDR2 FQNEAQ. The CDR3 has 13 amino acids. V shed 3 bases and J 3 bases; nucleotides not matched to a gene: 2. This chain's CDR3 is CASSLGQFYEQYF. CDR3 nucleotides: TGTGCCAGCAGCTTGGGACAGTTCTACGAGCAGTACTTC.

The gene calls are TRBV6-5 and TRBJ1-1; possibly TRBD1 for D (5 bases). V was shortened by 6 bases and J by 3 bases, with 17 bases between the two germline ends. The germline gives CDR1 MNHEY, CDR2 SVGAGI. The CDR3 runs to 15 residues. Here the CDR3 DNA reads TGTGCCAGCAGACCCGGGACCTCGGGGGACACTGAAGCTTTCTTT. It yields the protein CASRPGTSGDTEAFF.

V usage is TRBV9 and J usage is TRBJ2-1; D unclear. Trimming took 4 bases from V and 1 from J, leaving 9 bases between them. From germline, CDR1 is SGDLS and CDR2 YYNGEE. The CDR3 consists of 14 residues. CDR3 nucleotide sequence: TGTGCCAGCAGCCCGGAGTTGTCCTACAATGAGCAGTTCTTC. Translation gives CASSPELSYNEQFF.

The chain employs TRBV5-6 and TRBJ2-1; TRBD2 agrees at 10 bases. Per germline, CDR1 SGHDT and CDR2 YYEEEE. The CDR3 is 14 amino acids. J gave up 8 bases and V 4 bases, and 6 bases lay outside the gene matches. The CDR3 DNA reads TGTGCCAGCAGCCCTAGCGGGAGATCGGATGAGCAGTTCTTC. It translates to CASSPSGRSDEQFF.

V is TRBV5-1 and J is TRBJ1-4, with 9 bases identical to TRBD1. The CDR3 is made up of 16 amino acids. Germline-derived CDR1 and CDR2 are SGHRS and YFSETQ. V was clipped by 4 bases and J by 4 bases; unmatched bases: 8. Here the CDR3 reads CASSSRGQGYNEKLFF. The CDR3 DNA reads TGCGCCAGCAGCAGCCGTGGACAGGGGTATAATGAAAAACTGTTTTTT.

This clone was detected a few times. An end of the junction does not agree with germline; a read error may underlie this. The chain carries TRBV7-6 and TRBJ1-2; TRBD1 agrees at 7 bases. Germline CDR1 reads SGHVS; CDR2 reads FNYEAQ. The CDR3 is 14 residues long. The CDR3 spells CASSLGGGLASVAF. DNA for the CDR3: TGTGCCAGCAGCTTAGGAGGGGGCTTGGCAAGCGTCGCCTTC.

The chain couples TRBV7-9 to TRBJ2-1, with a possible D match to TRBD1 (6 bases). Germline V gene lookup returns CDR1 SEHNR and CDR2 FQNEAQ (reference sequence). This CDR3 contains 15 residues. With 1 base removed from V and 5 bases from J, the gap between germline ends came to 12 bases. CDR3 in amino acids: CASSLGSQGHNEQFF. The CDR3 coding sequence is TGTGCCAGCAGCTTAGGGTCTCAGGGGCACAATGAGCAGTTCTTC.

The V and J genes are TRBV6-5 and TRBJ1-3; no definite D call. The V gene's germline CDR1 is MNHEY and CDR2 SVGAGI. With 4 bases removed from V and 0 bases from J, the gap between germline ends came to 7 bases. The CDR3 spans 14 residues. CDR3 region: CASSSTISGNTIYF. The CDR3 DNA reads TGTGCCAGCAGTTCCACTATCTCTGGAAACACCATATATTTT.

The V gene is TRBV11-2, the J gene TRBJ1-5; D is unresolved. Germline CDR1 and CDR2: SGHAT and FQNNGV. Trimming removed 1 base from V and 3 bases from J, with 7 bases in between. The CDR3 contains 14 residues. The CDR3 DNA reads as TGTGCCAGCAGCTTAGTAGGAGCCAATCAGCCCCAGCATTTT. The encoded protein is CASSLVGANQPQHF.

The chain combines TRBV2 with TRBJ1-5, with D possibly TRBD1 on 5 matching bases. The germline CDR1 and CDR2 sequences are SNHLY and FYNNEI. This CDR3 region has 13 residues. Trimming pared 7 bases from V and 7 bases from J, leaving 14 bases between. CDR3 amino acids: CASTREGRQPQHF. The CDR3 DNA is TGTGCCAGCACCAGGGAGGGCCGCCAGCCCCAGCATTTT.